Following are 18 T cell receptor beta chains from one sample sequenced in a study of T cell responses to AZD1222 COVID-19 vaccine. Clones were sequenced by immunoSEQ multiplex PCR, and TCRdb holds only the in-frame ones, with some missing. The sample has 120,000 or so clones, more than 80% seen once; the top ten hold about 1.6%. Sequenced material: peripheral blood, taken on day 0 of AZD1222 vaccination. These TCRs come from an adult in good health.

The chain joins TRBV19 to TRBJ2-7, with 7 bases aligning to TRBD1. The V segment lost 4 bases and the J segment 2 bases; nucleotides outside the gene matches: 5. The germline V gene has CDR1 LNHDA and CDR2 SQIVND (reference sequence). The length of the CDR3 is 14 residues. This CDR3 is CASSSPGTAYEQYF. Written as DNA, the CDR3 is TGTGCCAGTAGTAGTCCCGGGACAGCCTACGAGCAGTACTTC.

This chain connects TRBV9 to TRBJ1-3; 7 bases line up with TRBD1. CDR1 is SGDLS and CDR2 is YYNGEE in the germline V gene. The CDR3 extends over 16 amino acids. Trimming at V came to 2 bases and at J to 2 bases, leaving 7 bases not matched to a gene. DNA of the CDR3: TGTGCCAGCAGCGTGGCTGACAGGGCAACTGGAAACACCATATATTTT. Its translation is CASSVADRATGNTIYF.

The V call is TRBV18, the J call TRBJ2-1; TRBD1 is a possible D gene (8 bases). CDR1 is KGHSH and CDR2 is LQKENI in the germline V gene. Trimming left V 4 bases short and J 15 bases short, with 22 bases between. This CDR3 is built from 14 residues. The CDR3 spells CASSLSTLDREGFF. The DNA of the CDR3 is TGTGCCAGCTCACTTTCGACCTTGGACAGGGAGGGGTTCTTC.

The rearrangement uses TRBV11-2 and TRBJ1-4, with D perhaps TRBD1 (5 bases). Germline loops: CDR1 SGHAT, CDR2 FQNNGV. The length of the CDR3 is 15 residues. V was clipped by 5 bases and J by 7 bases, with 17 bases between them. CDR3 nucleotide sequence: TGTGCCAGCAGCAAAAACGCACCCGGGGGTGAAAAACTGTTTTTT. Its translation: CASSKNAPGGEKLFF.

The chain is built from TRBV2 and TRBJ2-7, with D unclear. The germline V and J ends were trimmed by 7 bases and 2 bases, with 21 bases remaining between them. Germline-derived CDR1 and CDR2 are SNHLY and FYNNEI. The CDR3 contains 16 residues. The CDR3 is CASTRRSFLTAYEQYF. The CDR3, as DNA: TGTGCCAGCACGCGGCGGAGTTTCCTTACCGCCTACGAGCAGTACTTC. Looking up the rest from reference TRBV2 and TRBJ2-7 gives the full variable domain: EPEVTQTPSHQVTQMGQEVILRCVPISNHLYFYWYRQILGQKVEFLVSFYNNEISEKSEIFDDQFSVERPDGSNFTLKIRSTKLEDSAMYFCASTRRSFLTAYEQYFGPGTRLTVT.

The chain uses TRBV5-1 and TRBJ2-2, with D perhaps TRBD1 (5 bases). The CDR3 contains 15 residues. Between the trimmed V and J ends, which lost 1 base and 6 bases, there was a span of 13 bases. Per the germline V gene, CDR1 is SGHRS and CDR2 is YFSETQ. The CDR3 DNA is TGCGCCAGCAGCTTGTCAGGGCTTTGGGCCGGGGAGCTGTTTTTT. Its protein product is CASSLSGLWAGELFF.

A few counts support this clone. The chain couples TRBV4-2 to TRBJ2-1; 9 nucleotides align to TRBD2. From germline, CDR1 is LGHNA and CDR2 YNFKEQ. V gave up 0 bases and J gave up 7 bases; unmatched junction bases: 7. This CDR3 is built from 16 residues. This CDR3 is CASSQETSGGGNEQFF. The CDR3 nucleotides are TGTGCCAGCAGCCAAGAGACTAGCGGAGGGGGTAATGAGCAGTTCTTC.

The rearrangement joins TRBV7-2 to TRBJ2-1; D possibly corresponds to TRBD2 (7 bases). V was clipped by 5 bases and J by 8 bases, with 19 bases between them. The germline CDR1 and CDR2 sequences are SGHTA and FQGNSA. This CDR3 is built from 15 residues. DNA for the CDR3: TGTGCCAGCAGCCTCGAGGGGGAGGGCCTTTATGAGCAGTTCTTC. Translation gives CASSLEGEGLYEQFF.

This chain connects TRBV5-6 to TRBJ2-2; 9 positions match TRBD1. The length of the CDR3 is 15 residues. Germline V gene lookup returns CDR1 SGHDT and CDR2 YYEEEE. Trimming cost V 0 bases and J 6 bases; bases outside gene matches: 3. CDR3: CASSLGDRDSGELFF. CDR3 DNA: TGTGCCAGCAGCTTGGGGGACAGGGATTCCGGGGAGCTGTTTTTT. The entire variable domain, with the rest obtained from reference TRBV5-6 and TRBJ2-2, is as follows: DAGVTQSPTHLIKTRGQQVTLRCSPKSGHDTVSWYQQALGQGPQFIFQYYEEEERQRGNFPDRFSGHQFPNYSSELNVNALLLGDSALYLCASSLGDRDSGELFFGEGSRLTVL.

This clone appeared once. The V gene is TRBV21-1, the J gene TRBJ2-5; the D segment call TRBD1 is taken from the table without a DNA check. TRBV21-1 is a documented pseudogene. The CDR3 covers 19 residues. The CDR3 sequence: CASRKIILPGQVTQETQYF. As DNA, the CDR3 is TGTGCCAGCAGAAAAATAATCCTACCGGGACAGGTCACCCAAGAGACCCAGTACTTC.

The chain uses TRBV2 and TRBJ2-2; 10 nucleotides align to TRBD1. The trim removed 4 bases at V and 0 bases at J, leaving 11 bases unmatched. The CDR3 covers 19 residues. The germline gives CDR1 SNHLY, CDR2 FYNNEI. The CDR3 protein is CASSGDRGGFLANTGELFF. The CDR3, as DNA: TGTGCCAGCAGTGGGGACAGGGGAGGGTTTTTAGCGAACACCGGGGAGCTGTTTTTT.

This sequence joins TRBV5-1 and TRBJ1-2; TRBD1 is a possible D gene (6 bases). Germline V gives CDR1 SGHRS, CDR2 YFSETQ. This CDR3 spans 14 amino acids. V gave up 5 bases and J gave up 4 bases, with 15 bases separating them. The CDR3 spells CASRQWGALYGYTF. The CDR3 DNA sequence: TGCGCCAGCAGGCAATGGGGGGCCCTCTATGGCTACACCTTC.

This clone was counted between two and nine times. The V and J genes are TRBV12-3 or TRBV12-4 and TRBJ1-5, with D unclear. The CDR3 sequence is 12 residues long. Trimming removed 3 bases from V and 8 bases from J, with 8 bases in between. In DNA, the CDR3 is TGTGCCAGCAGTTTCGGGCGGGAGCCCCAGCATTTT. Translating it yields CASSFGREPQHF.

The V gene is TRBV6-4, the J gene TRBJ2-6; D is undetermined. V was cut by 2 bases and J by 0 bases, with 14 bases left in between. Per the germline V gene, CDR1 is MRHNA and CDR2 is SNTAGT. The CDR3 extends over 18 amino acids. CDR3 DNA: TGTGCCAGCAGTGACGTAGGCGACACGTCCTCTGGGGCCAACGTCCTGACTTTC. Translating gives CASSDVGDTSSGANVLTF.

The chain recombines TRBV2 with TRBJ1-1, with D perhaps matching TRBD1 (5 bases). Per the germline V gene, CDR1 is SNHLY and CDR2 is FYNNEI. This CDR3 contains 14 residues. The V gene lost 6 bases and the J gene lost 0 bases, with 11 bases spanning the gap. DNA for the CDR3: TGTGCCAGCAGAGTTGGGACGGTGAACACTGAAGCTTTCTTT. Amino acid sequence: CASRVGTVNTEAFF.

This chain uses TRBV5-1 with TRBJ1-2; possible D gene TRBD1, 5 bases. The germline V and J ends were trimmed by 0 bases and 7 bases, with 19 bases remaining between them. Germline CDR1 reads SGHRS; CDR2 reads YFSETQ. CDR3 length: 16 amino acids. Written as DNA, the CDR3 is TGCGCCAGCAGCTTGGCCGGGGGTGATGGTGCTCTTGGCTACACCTTC. It codes for CASSLAGGDGALGYTF.

The rearrangement joins TRBV19 to TRBJ2-1, with D possibly being TRBD2 (5 bases). The germline V and J ends were trimmed by 2 bases and 7 bases, with 6 bases remaining between them. CDR3 length equals 12 residues. CDR1 is LNHDA and CDR2 is SQIVND in the germline V gene (reference sequence). The CDR3: CASSITRNEQFF. The DNA for the CDR3 is TGTGCCAGTAGTATAACTAGAAATGAGCAGTTCTTC.

The chain couples TRBV9 to TRBJ2-7; 9 positions agree with TRBD1. J was trimmed by 0 bases and V by 3 bases; bases with no gene match: 4. CDR1 SGDLS and CDR2 YYNGEE come from the germline V gene. This CDR3 region has 15 residues. CDR3 protein: CASSGGTGPSYEQYF. CDR3 nucleotides: TGTGCCAGCAGCGGAGGGACAGGGCCCTCCTACGAGCAGTACTTC.